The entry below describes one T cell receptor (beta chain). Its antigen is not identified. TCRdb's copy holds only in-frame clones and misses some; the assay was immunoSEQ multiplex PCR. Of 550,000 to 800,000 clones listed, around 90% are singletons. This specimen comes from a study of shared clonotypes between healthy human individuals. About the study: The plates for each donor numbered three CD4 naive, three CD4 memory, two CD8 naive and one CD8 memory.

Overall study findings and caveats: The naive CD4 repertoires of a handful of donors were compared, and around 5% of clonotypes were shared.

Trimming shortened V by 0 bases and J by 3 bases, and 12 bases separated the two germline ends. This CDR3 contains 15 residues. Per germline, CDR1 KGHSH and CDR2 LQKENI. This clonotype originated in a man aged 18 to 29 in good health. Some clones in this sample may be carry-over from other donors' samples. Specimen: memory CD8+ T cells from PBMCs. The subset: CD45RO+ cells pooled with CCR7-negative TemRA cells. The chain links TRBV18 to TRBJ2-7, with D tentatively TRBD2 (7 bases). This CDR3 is CASSPPEGGDYEQYF. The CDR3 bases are TGTGCCAGCTCACCACCTGAGGGGGGGGACTACGAGCAGTACTTC. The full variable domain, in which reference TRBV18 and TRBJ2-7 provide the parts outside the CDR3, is NAGVMQNPRHLVRRRGQEARLRCSPMKGHSHVYWYRQLPEEGLKFMVYLQKENIIDESGMPKERFSAEFPKEGPSILRIQQVVRGDSAAYFCASSPPEGGDYEQYFGPGTRLTVT.